This T cell receptor beta chain was captured by sequencing in a study of blood T cell repertoires in COVID-19. Per the original methods: Nucleated cell number was recorded as an estimate derived from reference gene primer amplification. TCRdb's table, derived via immunoSEQ multiplex PCR, lists solely in-frame clones and lacks some. V, J and clone size reflect that table, while D and trimming were determined from the DNA. The sample consists of 200,000 to 300,000 clones, 83% of them appearing once. The V gene's germline CDR1 is SGHNT and CDR2 YENEEA. This CDR3 is built from 15 residues. V was clipped by 6 bases and J by 3 bases; unmatched bases: 10.

The chain uses TRBV11-3 and TRBJ1-1; 7 nucleotides align to TRBD1. The material sequenced was peripheral blood. This TCR was sampled from a human donor in a cohort sampled during active COVID-19. The chain's CDR3 is CASRAQRQGDTEAFF. The CDR3 coding sequence is TGTGCCAGCAGAGCGCAGCGACAGGGTGACACTGAAGCTTTCTTT.